This T cell receptor (beta chain) was identified during a study of PD-L1 blockade in urothelial cancer. Assay used: immunoSEQ multiplex PCR; TCRdb lists only in-frame clones, some missing. Of under 30,000 clones listed, about 79% are singletons. The CDR3 sequence is 15 residues long. With 1 base removed from V and 2 bases from J, the gap between germline ends came to 6 bases. CDR1 is LGHNA, CDR2 YNFKEQ, per germline. Concerning this clone: Its antigen is currently unknown.

Study outcomes and limitations: At the 3-week point, tumor-associated blood clones expanded more in durable-benefit patients.

Time point specified: peripheral blood 6 weeks after treatment start. Patient disease was locally advanced or metastatic urothelial carcinoma. The rearrangement links TRBV4-2 to TRBJ2-6; the D is unclear. The receptor comes from an older man with urothelial cancer. The material sequenced was PBMCs, taken around atezolizumab (anti-PD-L1) treatment. The CDR3 DNA reads as TGTGCCAGCAGCCAAGCGAGTGCTGGGGCCAACGTCCTGACTTTC. Protein sequence: CASSQASAGANVLTF.